The following is a T cell receptor (beta chain) sequence with its context. Authors' analysis steps: Reference gene primer amplification in the assay estimated nucleated cell counts. The table came from immunoSEQ multiplex PCR; TCRdb's copy has only in-frame clones and leaves some out. V and J calls and clone size follow that table, whereas D and trimming were derived from the DNA. This sample has around 180,000 clones; 86% occur once, and the top ten carry less than 25%. This specimen comes from a study of blood T cell repertoires in COVID-19. Study context: The United States, Italy and Spain were the sources of the acute and convalescent COVID-19 samples. T cells, B-cell-depleted T cells, or PBMCs supplied cDNA or gDNA.

The germline gives CDR1 SGHTA, CDR2 FQGNSA. Trimming took off 1 base at V and 5 bases at J, with 17 bases between the two ends. CDR3 size: 16 residues. The receptor comes from a man aged 65-85 years with active or convalescent COVID-19. The chain couples TRBV7-2 to TRBJ1-2, with unresolved D. The sequenced sample was peripheral blood. DNA for the CDR3: TGTGCCAGCAGCTTAGAGGTCGTAGCCCTCCAGTATGGCTACACCTTC. Amino acids: CASSLEVVALQYGYTF.